The rows below give T cell receptor beta chains drawn from one sample of a study of blood T cell repertoires in COVID-19. Generated by immunoSEQ multiplex PCR, the TCRdb table keeps only in-frame clones and is missing some. The sample consists of 220,000 or so clones, 70% to 85% of them appearing once. Sequencing used PBMCs or T cells enriched from blood (not recorded which). These receptors were collected from a woman aged 60 to 75 who had recovered from COVID-19. CDR3s include the opening cysteine and the closing phenylalanine or tryptophan. D genes are given only for firm matches. Some rows have no size entry. The others give once, few or many, or a class for an expanded clone.

>TRBV3-1/TRBV3-2|-|TRBJ2-5|TRBD2
TGTGCCAGCAGCCCTCGGGGGGAGGGGTGGAAGACCCAGTACTTC
CASSPRGEGWKTQYF
>TRBV11-2|once|TRBJ2-5|-
TGTGCCAGCAGCTTCGGACAACAAGAGACCCAGTACTTC
CASSFGQQETQYF
>TRBV7-2|-|TRBJ2-1|TRBD2
TGTGCCAGCAGCTTAGTGGCGGGAGGGTACAATGAGCAGTTCTTC
CASSLVAGGYNEQFF
>TRBV29-1|once|TRBJ1-2|TRBD1
TGCAGCGTTAACGACAGGGGAGTTGCCTATGGCTACACCTTC
CSVNDRGVAYGYTF
>TRBV11-2|-|TRBJ1-3|TRBD1
TGTGCCAGCAGCTTATCAGGACAGGCTGGAAACACCATATATTTT
CASSLSGQAGNTIYF
>TRBV9|-|TRBJ2-1|TRBD2
TGTGCCAGCAGCGTAGATGGCGGGGGGCAAGACAATGAGCAGTTCTTC
CASSVDGGGQDNEQFF
>TRBV5-1|-|TRBJ1-4|TRBD1
TGCGCCAGCAGCTTCCAAGATTCAGGGGGGGAAAAACTGTTTTTT
CASSFQDSGGEKLFF
>TRBV4-3|-|TRBJ2-2|-
TGCGCCAGCAGCCAAGTAACTCAGCGATCGAACACCGGGGAGCTGTTTTTT
CASSQVTQRSNTGELFF
>TRBV7-7|-|TRBJ2-2|-
TGTGCCAGCAGCTTAGATGCAGGCGGGGAGCTGTTTTTT
CASSLDAGGELFF
>TRBV14|-|TRBJ1-1|TRBD1
TGTGCCAGCAGCCACGGAGACAGGGGGTGGGGCACTGAAGCTTTCTTT
CASSHGDRGWGTEAFF
>TRBV19|-|TRBJ1-1|TRBD1
TGTGCCAGTAGTGGAGGGGGCTTCGCTGAAGCTTTCTTT
CASSGGGFAEAFF
>TRBV19|-|TRBJ2-7|-
TGTGCCAGCCACAGTGCCCAGTCCTACGAGCAGTACTTC
CASHSAQSYEQYF
>TRBV5-1|-|TRBJ1-2|-
TGCGCCAGCAGCCAGGGGCCAAGAAACTATGGCTACACCTTC
CASSQGPRNYGYTF
>TRBV4-2|-|TRBJ1-3|-
TGTGCCAGCAGCCAAGATCCCCTTACAGTCTCACACACCATATATTTT
CASSQDPLTVSHTIYF
>TRBV19|few|TRBJ2-2|TRBD2
TGTGCCAGTGGGGGACTAGCGGGGACCGGGGAGCTGTTTTTT
CASGGLAGTGELFF
>TRBV6-5|-|TRBJ1-1|-
TGTGCCAGCAGTTACGCCCCGGGTGTGAACACTGAAGCTTTCTTT
CASSYAPGVNTEAFF
>TRBV6-2/TRBV6-3|few|TRBJ1-5|TRBD1
TGTGCCAGCAGTTCAGCTCAGGGACAGGGCTATCAGCCCCAGCATTTT
CASSSAQGQGYQPQHF
>TRBV13|once|TRBJ2-7|TRBD2
TGTGCCAGCAGGTGGGAGGGCGAGCAGTACTTC
CASRWEGEQYF
>TRBV2|once|TRBJ2-3|-
TGTGCCAGCAGTGAATATTCAGATACGCAGTATTTT
CASSEYSDTQYF
>TRBV27|-|TRBJ1-2|TRBD1
TGTGCCAGCGGAAAATCAGGGGGCGCATTCTATGGCTACACCTTC
CASGKSGGAFYGYTF
>TRBV7-2|-|TRBJ2-3|TRBD2
TGTGCCAGCAGCTTAGCGTCTAGCGGGAGGGGAACAGATACGCAGTATTTT
CASSLASSGRGTDTQYF
>TRBV4-1|-|TRBJ1-2|TRBD1
TGCGCCAGCAGGCGGACAGGGGGAGGCTATGGCTACACCTTC
CASRRTGGGYGYTF
>TRBV27|-|TRBJ1-5|-
TGTGCCAGCAGTCCTGAGTACAATCAGCCCCAGCATTTT
CASSPEYNQPQHF
>TRBV7-2|-|TRBJ1-5|-
TGTGCCAGCAGCTTAGGGGGCACTACAGGGCCCAATCAGCCCCAGCATTTT
CASSLGGTTGPNQPQHF
>TRBV14|-|TRBJ1-4|-
TGTGCCAGCAGCCAAGATGGGGAGGATGAAAAACTGTTTTTT
CASSQDGEDEKLFF
>TRBV20-1|-|TRBJ2-3|TRBD2
TGCAGTGCTAGTCACTCTAGCGGGACCACAGATACGCAGTATTTT
CSASHSSGTTDTQYF
>TRBV29-1|-|TRBJ2-2|-
TGCAGCGTTTTTCAGGGGAACACCGGGGAGCTGTTTTTT
CSVFQGNTGELFF
>TRBV3-1/TRBV3-2|-|TRBJ2-7|TRBD1
TGTGCCAGCAGCCAAAAAAGGCTGGGGGGACAGGCCTACGAGCAGTACTTC
CASSQKRLGGQAYEQYF
>TRBV9|-|TRBJ2-1|-
TGTGCCAGCAGCCTCGGACGGGGATACAATGAGCAGTTCTTC
CASSLGRGYNEQFF
>TRBV13|-|TRBJ2-3|-
TGTGCCAGCAGTACAGGTATCACAGATACGCAGTATTTT
CASSTGITDTQYF
>TRBV10-3|-|TRBJ1-1|TRBD1
TGTGCCATCAGGAAGGGACAGGGAAGGGAAGACACTGAAGCTTTCTTT
CAIRKGQGREDTEAFF